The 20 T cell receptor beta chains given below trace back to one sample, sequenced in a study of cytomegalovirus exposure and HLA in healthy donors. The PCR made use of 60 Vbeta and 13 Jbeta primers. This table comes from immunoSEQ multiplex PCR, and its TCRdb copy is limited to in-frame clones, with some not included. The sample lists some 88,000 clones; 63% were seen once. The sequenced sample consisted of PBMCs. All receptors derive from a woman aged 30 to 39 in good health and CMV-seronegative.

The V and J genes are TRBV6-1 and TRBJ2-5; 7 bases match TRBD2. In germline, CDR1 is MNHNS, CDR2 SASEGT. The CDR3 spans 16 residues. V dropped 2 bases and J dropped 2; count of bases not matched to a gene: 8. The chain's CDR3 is CASSETSRGRQETQYF. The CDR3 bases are TGTGCCAGCAGTGAAACGTCGCGGGGGAGACAAGAGACCCAGTACTTC.

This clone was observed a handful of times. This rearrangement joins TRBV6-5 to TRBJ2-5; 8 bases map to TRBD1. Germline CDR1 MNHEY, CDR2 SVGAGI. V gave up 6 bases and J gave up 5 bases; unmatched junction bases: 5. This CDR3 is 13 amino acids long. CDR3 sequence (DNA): TGTGCCAGCAGAAGACAGGGGTTGGAGACCCAGTACTTC. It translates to CASRRQGLETQYF.

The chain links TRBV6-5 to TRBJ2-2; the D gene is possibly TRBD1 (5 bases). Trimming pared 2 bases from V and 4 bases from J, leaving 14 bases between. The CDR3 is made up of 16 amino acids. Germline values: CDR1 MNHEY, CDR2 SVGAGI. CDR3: CASSYPSGAVTGELFF. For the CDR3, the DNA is TGTGCCAGCAGTTACCCATCTGGGGCGGTCACCGGGGAGCTGTTTTTT.

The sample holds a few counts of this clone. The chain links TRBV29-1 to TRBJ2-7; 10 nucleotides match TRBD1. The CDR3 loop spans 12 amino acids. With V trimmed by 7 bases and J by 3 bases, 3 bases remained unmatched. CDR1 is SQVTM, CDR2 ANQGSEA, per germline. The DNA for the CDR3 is TGCAGCGGCCGGACAGGGGGCTACGAGCAGTACTTC. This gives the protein CSGRTGGYEQYF.

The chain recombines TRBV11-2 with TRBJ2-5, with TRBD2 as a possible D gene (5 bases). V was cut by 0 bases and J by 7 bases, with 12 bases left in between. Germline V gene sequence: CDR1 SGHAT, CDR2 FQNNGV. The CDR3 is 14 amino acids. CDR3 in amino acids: CASSLETGWGTQYF. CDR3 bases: TGTGCCAGCAGCTTAGAGACGGGGTGGGGGACCCAGTACTTC.

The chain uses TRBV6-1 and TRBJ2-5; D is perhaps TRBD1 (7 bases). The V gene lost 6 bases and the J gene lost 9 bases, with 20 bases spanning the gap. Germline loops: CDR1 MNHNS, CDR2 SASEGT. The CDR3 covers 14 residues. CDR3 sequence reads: CASSDGRARGAQYF. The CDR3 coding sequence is TGTGCCAGCAGCGACGGACGGGCCAGGGGGGCCCAGTACTTC.

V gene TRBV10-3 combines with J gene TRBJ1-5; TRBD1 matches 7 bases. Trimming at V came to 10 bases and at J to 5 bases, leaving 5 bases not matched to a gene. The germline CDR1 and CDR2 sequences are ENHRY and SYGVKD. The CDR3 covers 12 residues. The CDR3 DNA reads TGTGCCACCGGGACAGAGGATCAGCCCCAGCATTTT. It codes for CATGTEDQPQHF.

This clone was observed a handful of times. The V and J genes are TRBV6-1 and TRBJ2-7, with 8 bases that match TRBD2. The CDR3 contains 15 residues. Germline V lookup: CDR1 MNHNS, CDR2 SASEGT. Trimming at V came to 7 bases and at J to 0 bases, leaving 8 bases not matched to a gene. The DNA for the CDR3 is TGTGCCAGCAATCCACTTAGCGGGACCTCCTACGAGCAGTACTTC. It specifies CASNPLSGTSYEQYF.

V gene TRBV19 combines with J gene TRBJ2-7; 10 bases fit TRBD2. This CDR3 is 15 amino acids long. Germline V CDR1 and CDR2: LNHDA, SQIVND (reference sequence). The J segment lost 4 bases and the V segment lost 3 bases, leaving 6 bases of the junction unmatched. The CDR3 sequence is CASSISSGREYEQYF. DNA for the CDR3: TGTGCCAGTAGTATCTCGAGCGGGAGGGAATACGAGCAGTACTTC. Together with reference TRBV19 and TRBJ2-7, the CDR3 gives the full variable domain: DGGITQSPKYLFRKEGQNVTLSCEQNLNHDAMYWYRQDPGQGLRLIYYSQIVNDFQKGDIAEGYSVSREKKESFPLTVTSAQKNPTAFYLCASSISSGREYEQYFGPGTRLTVT.

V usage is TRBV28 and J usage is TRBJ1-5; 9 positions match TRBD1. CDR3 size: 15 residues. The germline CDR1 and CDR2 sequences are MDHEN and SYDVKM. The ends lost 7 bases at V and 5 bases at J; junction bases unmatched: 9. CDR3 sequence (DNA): TGTGCCAGCACCTCCTGGGGACAGGGCGATCAGCCCCAGCATTTT. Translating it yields CASTSWGQGDQPQHF.

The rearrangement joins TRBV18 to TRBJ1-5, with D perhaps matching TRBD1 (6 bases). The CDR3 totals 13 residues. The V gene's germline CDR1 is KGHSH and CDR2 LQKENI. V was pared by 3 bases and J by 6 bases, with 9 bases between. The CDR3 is CASSPPQGQPQHF. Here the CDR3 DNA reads TGTGCCAGCTCACCTCCACAGGGTCAGCCCCAGCATTTT.

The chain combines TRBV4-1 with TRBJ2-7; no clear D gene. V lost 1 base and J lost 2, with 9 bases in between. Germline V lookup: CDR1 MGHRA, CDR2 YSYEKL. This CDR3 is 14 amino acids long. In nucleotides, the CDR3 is TGCGCCAGCAGCCAAGGTCAGGTTCCCTACGAGCAGTACTTC. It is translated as CASSQGQVPYEQYF.

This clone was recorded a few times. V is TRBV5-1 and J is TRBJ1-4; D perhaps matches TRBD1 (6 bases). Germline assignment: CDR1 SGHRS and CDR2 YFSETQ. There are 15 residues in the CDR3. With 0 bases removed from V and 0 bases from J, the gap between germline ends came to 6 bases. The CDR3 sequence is CASSLDRATNEKLFF. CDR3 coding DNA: TGCGCCAGCAGCTTGGACAGGGCAACTAATGAAAAACTGTTTTTT. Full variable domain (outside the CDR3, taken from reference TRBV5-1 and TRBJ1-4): KAGVTQTPRYLIKTRGQQVTLSCSPISGHRSVSWYQQTPGQGLQFLFEYFSETQRNKGNFPGRFSGRQFSNSRSEMNVSTLELGDSALYLCASSLDRATNEKLFFGSGTQLSVL.

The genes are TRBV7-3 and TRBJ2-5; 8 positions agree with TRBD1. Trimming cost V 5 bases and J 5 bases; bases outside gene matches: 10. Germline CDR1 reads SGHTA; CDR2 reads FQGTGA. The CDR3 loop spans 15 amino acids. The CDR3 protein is CASSRTGQPRETQYF. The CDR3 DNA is TGTGCCAGCAGCAGGACAGGGCAGCCCAGGGAGACCCAGTACTTC. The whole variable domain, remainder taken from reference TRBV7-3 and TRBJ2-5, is GAGVSQTPSNKVTEKGKYVELRCDPISGHTALYWYRQSLGQGPEFLIYFQGTGAADDSGLPNDRFFAVRPEGSVSTLKIQRTERGDSAVYLCASSRTGQPRETQYFGPGTRLLVL.

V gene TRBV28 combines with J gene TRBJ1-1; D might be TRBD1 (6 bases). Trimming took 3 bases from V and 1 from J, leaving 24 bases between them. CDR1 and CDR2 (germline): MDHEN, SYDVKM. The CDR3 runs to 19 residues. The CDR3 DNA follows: TGTGCCAGCAGTTTGGGACCTTGGGGGCGCAAAGGGAAGAACACTGAAGCTTTCTTT. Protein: CASSLGPWGRKGKNTEAFF.

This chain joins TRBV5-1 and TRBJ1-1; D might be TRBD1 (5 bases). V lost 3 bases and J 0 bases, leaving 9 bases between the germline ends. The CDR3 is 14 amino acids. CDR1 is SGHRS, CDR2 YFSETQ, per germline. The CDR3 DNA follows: TGCGCCAGCAGCTCCAGACAGTTGAACACTGAAGCTTTCTTT. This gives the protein CASSSRQLNTEAFF.

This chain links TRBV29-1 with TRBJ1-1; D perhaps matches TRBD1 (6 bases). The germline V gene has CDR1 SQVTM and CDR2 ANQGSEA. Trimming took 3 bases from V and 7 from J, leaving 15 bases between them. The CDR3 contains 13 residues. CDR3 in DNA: TGCAGCGTTGAGACAGGTTTAGCGGGTGAAGCTTTCTTT. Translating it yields CSVETGLAGEAFF.

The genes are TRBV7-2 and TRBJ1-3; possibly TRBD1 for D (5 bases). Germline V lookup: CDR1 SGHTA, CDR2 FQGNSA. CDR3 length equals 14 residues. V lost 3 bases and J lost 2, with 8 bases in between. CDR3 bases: TGTGCCAGCAGCTTGCAAGGGGCTGGAAACACCATATATTTT. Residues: CASSLQGAGNTIYF.

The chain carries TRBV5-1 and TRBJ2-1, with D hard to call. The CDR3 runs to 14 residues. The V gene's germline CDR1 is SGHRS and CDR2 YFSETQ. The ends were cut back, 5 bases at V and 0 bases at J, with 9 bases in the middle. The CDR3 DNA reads TGCGCCAGCAGTTGGAGAAGCTCCTACAATGAGCAGTTCTTC. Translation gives CASSWRSSYNEQFF.

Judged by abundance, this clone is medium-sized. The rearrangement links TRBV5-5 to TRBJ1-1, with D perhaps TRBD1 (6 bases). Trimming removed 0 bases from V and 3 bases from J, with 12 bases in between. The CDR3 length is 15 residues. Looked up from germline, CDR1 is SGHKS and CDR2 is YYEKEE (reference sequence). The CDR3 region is CASSLVQGRYTEAFF. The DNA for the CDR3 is TGTGCCAGCAGCTTGGTACAGGGTCGTTACACTGAAGCTTTCTTT.